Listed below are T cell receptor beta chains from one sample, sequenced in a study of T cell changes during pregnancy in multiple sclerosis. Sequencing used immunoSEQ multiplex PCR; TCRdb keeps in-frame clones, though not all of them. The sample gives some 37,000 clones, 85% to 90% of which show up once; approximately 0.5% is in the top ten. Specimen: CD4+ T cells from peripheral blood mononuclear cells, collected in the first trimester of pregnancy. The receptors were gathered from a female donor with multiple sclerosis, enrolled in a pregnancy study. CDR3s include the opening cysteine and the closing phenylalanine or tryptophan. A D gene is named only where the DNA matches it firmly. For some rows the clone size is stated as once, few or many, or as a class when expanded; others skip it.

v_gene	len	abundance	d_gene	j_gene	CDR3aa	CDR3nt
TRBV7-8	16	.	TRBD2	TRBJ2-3	CASSLVMWGGADTQYF	TGTGCCAGCAGCTTAGTCATGTGGGGGGGAGCAGATACGCAGTATTTT
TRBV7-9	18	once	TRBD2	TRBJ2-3	CASSFSPGLAGVGNTQYF	TGTGCCAGCAGCTTCTCCCCGGGACTAGCGGGAGTGGGAAATACGCAGTATTTT
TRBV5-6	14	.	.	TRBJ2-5	CASRPTGFRETQYF	TGTGCCAGCAGACCAACAGGGTTTCGTGAGACCCAGTACTTC
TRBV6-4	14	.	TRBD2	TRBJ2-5	CASSVSGGAETQYF	TGTGCCAGCAGTGTAAGCGGGGGGGCGGAGACCCAGTACTTC
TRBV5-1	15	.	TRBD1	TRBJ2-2	CASSLPGQGTGELFF	TGCGCCAGCAGCCTACCGGGACAGGGGACCGGGGAGCTGTTTTTT
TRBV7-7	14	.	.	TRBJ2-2	CASSLEGLTGELFF	TGTGCCAGCAGCTTAGAGGGACTGACCGGGGAGCTGTTTTTT
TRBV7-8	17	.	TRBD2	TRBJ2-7	CASSSSGTSGIFHEQYF	TGTGCCAGCAGCTCGTCAGGGACTAGCGGGATCTTCCACGAGCAGTACTTC
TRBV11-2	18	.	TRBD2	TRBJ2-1	CASSLPGLAGGVYSEQFF	TGTGCCAGCAGCTTACCGGGACTAGCGGGAGGCGTTTATAGTGAGCAGTTCTTC
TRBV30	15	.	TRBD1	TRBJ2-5	CAWRGPGQGRQTQYF	TGTGCCTGGAGGGGACCGGGACAGGGGAGACAGACCCAGTACTTC
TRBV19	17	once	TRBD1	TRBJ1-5	CASSMNRPGQGSQPQHF	TGTGCCAGTAGTATGAACCGACCCGGACAGGGAAGCCAGCCCCAGCATTTT
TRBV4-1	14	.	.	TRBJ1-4	CASSQEGSTEKLFF	TGCGCCAGCAGCCAAGAAGGGAGTACTGAAAAACTGTTTTTT
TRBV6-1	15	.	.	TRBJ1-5	CASSEAGGASQPQHF	TGTGCCAGCAGTGAAGCGGGCGGGGCTAGCCAGCCCCAGCATTTT
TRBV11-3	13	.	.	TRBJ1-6	CASSLGGNSPLHF	TGTGCCAGCAGCTTAGGCGGGAATTCACCCCTCCACTTT
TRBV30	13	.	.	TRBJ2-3	CAGRVQVADTQYF	TGTGCCGGGCGGGTCCAGGTCGCAGATACGCAGTATTTT
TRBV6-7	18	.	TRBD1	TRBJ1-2	CASSRGTGCFMRIDGYTF	TGTGCCAGCAGTCGAGGGACAGGGTGTTTTATGAGAATCGATGGCTACACCTTC
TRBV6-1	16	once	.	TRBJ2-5	CASSQAGSLGGGTQYF	TGTGCCAGCAGTCAAGCGGGATCCTTAGGGGGTGGGACCCAGTACTTC